The 12 T cell receptor beta chains below all came from one sample that was sequenced in a study of HIV-infected children after antiretroviral therapy interruption. The treatment is: PENTA 11 planned treatment interruption arm or continuous ART arm. A 3' RACE protocol on RNA, with unique molecular identifiers, produced the TCR library. TCRdb re-called the 3' RACE reads through MiXCR, storing one row per CDR3 protein. The sample carries fewer than 50,000 distinct CDR3 sequences, about 4.3% recorded once. Sequences were derived from CD45RA+ CD4+ T cells from PBMCs, pooled from several time points, sampled from a donor given antiretroviral therapy, either interrupted or continuous. Subset indicated: naive CD4+ CD45RA+ CD45RO- T cells. The receptors originated from a pool of human donors with HIV.

In this sample, this clonotype turned up many times. The chain carries TRBV12-5 and TRBJ1-1; weak D call: TRBD1 (5 bases). Germline V gene lookup returns CDR1 LGHNT and CDR2 FRNRAP. Trimming pared 4 bases from V and 4 bases from J, leaving 7 bases between. The CDR3 is 12 amino acids. CDR3 protein: CASGWDVTEAFF. CDR3 sequence (DNA): TGTGCTAGTGGTTGGGACGTCACTGAAGCTTTCTTT.

This clonotype was observed at least ten times. This sequence joins TRBV19 and TRBJ1-6; D gene uncertain. Germline loops: CDR1 LNHDA, CDR2 SQIVND (reference sequence). Trimming took 5 bases from V and 10 from J, leaving 9 bases between them. CDR3 size: 12 residues. The CDR3 loop reads CASSFRRSPLHF. As DNA, the CDR3 is TGTGCCAGTAGTTTTCGAAGGTCACCCCTCCACTTT.

This clonotype was found many times. The rearrangement joins TRBV21-1 to TRBJ1-6. TRBV21-1 is annotated as a pseudogene. The CDR3 covers 18 residues. Here the CDR3 DNA reads TGTGCCAGCAGCAACGACGTGGGCAACAGCATGAATAATTCACCCCTCCACTTT. Protein: CASSNDVGNSMNNSPLHF.

This clonotype occurred many times. The CDR3 region is CSARPSGTDTQYF. CDR3 bases: TGCAGTGCCCGTCCCAGTGGCACAGATACGCAGTATTTT. The chain couples TRBV20-1 to TRBJ2-3; D ambiguous. The germline CDR1 and CDR2 sequences are DFQATT and SNEGSKA (reference sequence). With 6 bases removed from V and 1 base from J, the gap between germline ends came to 11 bases. This CDR3 is 13 amino acids long.

This clonotype has a count of ten or more. V usage is TRBV4-1 and J usage is TRBJ2-5, with TRBD1 identical over 7 bases. V lost 1 base and J lost 4; bases outside the gene matches: 6. The germline gives CDR1 MGHRA, CDR2 YSYEKL. The CDR3 sequence is 15 residues long. The CDR3, as DNA: TGCGCCAGCAGCCAAGCCACAGGGGTCGGAGAGACCCAGTACTTC. This sequence encodes CASSQATGVGETQYF.

This clonotype has more than one count but fewer than ten. The chain uses TRBV20-1 and TRBJ1-4, with 11 bases identical to TRBD1. This CDR3 comprises 13 residues. The germline V gene encodes CDR1 DFQATT and CDR2 SNEGSKA (reference sequence). J was trimmed by 8 bases and V by 3 bases; bases with no gene match: 2. In DNA, the CDR3 is TGCAGTGCTAGGGGGACAGGGGGGGAAAAACTGTTTTTT. Protein: CSARGTGGEKLFF.

This clonotype was seen ten or more times. The gene calls are TRBV4-1 and TRBJ1-6; no definite D call. Trimming left V 0 bases short and J 10 bases short, with 34 bases between. Per germline, CDR1 MGHRA and CDR2 YSYEKL. The CDR3 spans 22 residues. The chain's CDR3 is CASSQDPASGTGSSLLRSPLHF. CDR3 in DNA: TGCGCCAGCAGCCAAGATCCCGCGTCAGGTACGGGGTCGAGTCTCCTAAGGTCACCCCTCCACTTT.

In this sample, this clonotype turned up many times. CDR3 in amino acids: CASSLGQGGNTEAFF. CDR3 coding DNA: TGTGCCAGCTCACTGGGACAGGGAGGGAACACTGAAGCTTTCTTT. This chain links TRBV18 with TRBJ1-1; 9 bases are a match to TRBD1. The germline V gene has CDR1 KGHSH and CDR2 LQKENI. The CDR3 runs to 15 residues. The trim removed 4 bases at V and 1 base at J, leaving 4 bases unmatched.

V usage is TRBV23-1 and J usage is TRBJ2-3, with TRBD2 matching over 7 bases. TRBV23-1 is labeled an ORF, and its function is uncertain. J was trimmed by 2 bases and V by 6 bases; bases with no gene match: 14. The CDR3 spans 17 residues. This CDR3 is CASRMILSGPHTDTQYF. CDR3 sequence (DNA): TGCGCCAGCAGGATGATCCTTAGCGGGCCCCACACAGATACGCAGTATTTT.

The V gene is TRBV29-1, the J gene TRBJ2-4; D perhaps matches TRBD2 (6 bases). This CDR3 is 14 amino acids long. CDR1 SQVTM and CDR2 ANQGSEA come from the germline V gene. V dropped 0 bases and J dropped 2 bases, with 8 bases sitting between them. The CDR3 here is CSVEDRGTKNIQYF. DNA for the CDR3: TGCAGCGTTGAAGACCGCGGGACCAAAAACATTCAGTACTTC.

This clonotype was observed many times. V and J are TRBV28 and TRBJ1-1; weak D call: TRBD1 (5 bases). The CDR3 is 15 residues long. The V gene's germline CDR1 is MDHEN and CDR2 SYDVKM. V was cut by 7 bases and J by 0 bases, with 15 bases left in between. CDR3 sequence (DNA): TGTGCCAGCAACCTTGTCGGGGGAATGAACACTGAAGCTTTCTTT. Encoded protein: CASNLVGGMNTEAFF.

This clonotype has more than one count but fewer than ten. The chain couples TRBV28 to TRBJ1-5; D unclear. Trimming pared 7 bases from V and 0 bases from J, leaving 4 bases between. Germline values: CDR1 MDHEN, CDR2 SYDVKM. The CDR3 is made up of 12 amino acids. The CDR3 region is CASTFSNQPQHF. The CDR3 nucleotides are TGTGCCAGCACGTTTAGCAATCAGCCCCAGCATTTT.